The clone carrying this T cell receptor beta chain has just a few counts. Graves' hyperthyroidism showing no ophthalmopathy progression within 18 months was considered stable. PBMCs were derived from approximately 10 ml fresh peripheral blood. This entry is derived from a study of T cells in Graves' hyperthyroidism and ophthalmopathy. About the research overall: Peripheral blood sampling occurred at initial diagnosis, before any treatment.

TCR beta CDR3 sequences were amplified from RNA transcripts. In the first-round RT-PCR of the TCR CDR3, the HTBI primer set was used. Via MiXCR, TCRdb re-called the multiplex PCR reads, giving one row per CDR3 protein. The sample has hundreds of thousands of distinct CDR3 sequences; over 35% are singletons. The V gene lost 1 base and the J gene lost 11 bases, with 13 bases spanning the gap. The CDR3 loop spans 14 amino acids. The germline V gene encodes CDR1 SGHDT and CDR2 YYEEEE. This TCR came from a woman between 35 and 50 years old with Graves' hyperthyroidism. The chain couples TRBV5-6 to TRBJ1-6, with TRBD1 as a possible D gene (6 bases). The specimen was blood. The CDR3 sequence is CASSLNRARAPLHF. CDR3 nucleotide sequence: TGTGCCAGCAGCTTGAACAGGGCCCGTGCACCCCTCCACTTT.